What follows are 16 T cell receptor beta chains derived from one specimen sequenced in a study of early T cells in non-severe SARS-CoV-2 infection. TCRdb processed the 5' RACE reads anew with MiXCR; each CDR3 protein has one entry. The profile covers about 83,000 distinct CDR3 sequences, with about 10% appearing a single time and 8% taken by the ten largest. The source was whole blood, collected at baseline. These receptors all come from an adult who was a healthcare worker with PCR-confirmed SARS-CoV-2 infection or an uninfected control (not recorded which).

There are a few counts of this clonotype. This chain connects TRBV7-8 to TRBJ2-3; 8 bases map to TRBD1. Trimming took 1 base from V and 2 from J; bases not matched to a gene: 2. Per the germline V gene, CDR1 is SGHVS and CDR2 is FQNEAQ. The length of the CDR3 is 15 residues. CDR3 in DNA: TGTGCCAGCAGCTTAGAGGGACAGGACACAGATACGCAGTATTTT. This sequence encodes CASSLEGQDTDTQYF. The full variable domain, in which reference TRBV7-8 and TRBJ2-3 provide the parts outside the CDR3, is GAGVSQSPRYKVAKRGQDVALRCDPISGHVSLFWYQQALGQGPEFLTYFQNEAQLDKSGLPSDRFFAERPEGSVSTLKIQRTQQEDSAVYLCASSLEGQDTDTQYFGPGTRLTVL.

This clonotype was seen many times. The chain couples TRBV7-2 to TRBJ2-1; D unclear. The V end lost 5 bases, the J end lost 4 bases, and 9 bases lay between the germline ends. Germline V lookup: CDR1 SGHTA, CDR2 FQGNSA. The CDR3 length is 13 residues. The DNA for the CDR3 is TGTGCCAGCAGCCTGGATCTATACAATGAGCAGTTCTTC. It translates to CASSLDLYNEQFF.

CDR3: CASKRVAGGTGELFF. The CDR3 DNA sequence: TGTGCCAGTAAAAGGGTGGCGGGCGGGACCGGGGAGCTGTTTTTT. V gene TRBV19 combines with J gene TRBJ2-2, with D possibly TRBD2 on 5 matching bases. The CDR3 is 15 residues long. In germline, CDR1 is LNHDA, CDR2 SQIVND (reference sequence). V gave up 7 bases and J gave up 5 bases, with 17 bases separating them.

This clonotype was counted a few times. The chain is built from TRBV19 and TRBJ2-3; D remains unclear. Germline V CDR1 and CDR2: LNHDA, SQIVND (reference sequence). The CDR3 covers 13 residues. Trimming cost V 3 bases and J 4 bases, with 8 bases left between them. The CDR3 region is CASSIKGPDTQYF. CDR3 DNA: TGTGCCAGTAGTATCAAGGGTCCAGATACGCAGTATTTT.

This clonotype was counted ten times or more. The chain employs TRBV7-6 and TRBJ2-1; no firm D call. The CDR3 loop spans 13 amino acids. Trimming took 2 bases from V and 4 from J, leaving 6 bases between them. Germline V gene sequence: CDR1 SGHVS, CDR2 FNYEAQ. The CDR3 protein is CASSLHPYNEQFF. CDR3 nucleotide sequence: TGTGCCAGCAGCTTACACCCATACAATGAGCAGTTCTTC.

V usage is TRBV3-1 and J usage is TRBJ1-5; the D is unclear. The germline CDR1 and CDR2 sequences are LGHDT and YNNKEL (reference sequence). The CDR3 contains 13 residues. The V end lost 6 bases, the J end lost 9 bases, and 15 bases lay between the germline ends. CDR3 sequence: CASSLSVLGPQHF. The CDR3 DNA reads TGTGCCAGCAGTTTAAGTGTACTGGGGCCCCAGCATTTT.

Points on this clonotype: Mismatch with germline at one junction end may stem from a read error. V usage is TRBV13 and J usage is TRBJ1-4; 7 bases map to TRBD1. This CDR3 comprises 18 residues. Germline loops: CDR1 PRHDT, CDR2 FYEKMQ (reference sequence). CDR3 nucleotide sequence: TGTGTCAGCAGCTTAAGGAGACAGGGCCGTGCAGCTAATGAAAAACTGTTTTTT. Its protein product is CVSSLRRQGRAANEKLFF.

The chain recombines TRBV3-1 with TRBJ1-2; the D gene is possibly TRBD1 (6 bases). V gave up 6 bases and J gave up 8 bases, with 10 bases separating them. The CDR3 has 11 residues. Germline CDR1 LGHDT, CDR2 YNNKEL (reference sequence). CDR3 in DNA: TGTGCCAGCAGATCCACAGGGGGCTACACCTTC. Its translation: CASRSTGGYTF.

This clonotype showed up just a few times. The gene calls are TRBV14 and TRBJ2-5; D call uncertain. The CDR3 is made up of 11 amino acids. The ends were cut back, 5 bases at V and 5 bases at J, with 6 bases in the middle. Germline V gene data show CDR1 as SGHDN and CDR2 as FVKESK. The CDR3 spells CASSRAETQYF. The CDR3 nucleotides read TGTGCCAGCAGCAGGGCTGAGACCCAGTACTTC. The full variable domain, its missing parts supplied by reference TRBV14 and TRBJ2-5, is EAGVTQFPSHSVIEKGQTVTLRCDPISGHDNLYWYRRVMGKEIKFLLHFVKESKQDESGMPNNRFLAERTGGTYSTLKVQPAELEDSGVYFCASSRAETQYFGPGTRLLVL.

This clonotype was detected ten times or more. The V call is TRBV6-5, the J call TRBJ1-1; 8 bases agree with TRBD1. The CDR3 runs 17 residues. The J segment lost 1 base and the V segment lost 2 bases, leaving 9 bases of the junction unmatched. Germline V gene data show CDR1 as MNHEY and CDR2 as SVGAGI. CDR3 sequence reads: CASSYLLTGVGNTEAFF. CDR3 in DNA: TGTGCCAGCAGTTACCTCCTGACAGGGGTTGGGAACACTGAAGCTTTCTTT.

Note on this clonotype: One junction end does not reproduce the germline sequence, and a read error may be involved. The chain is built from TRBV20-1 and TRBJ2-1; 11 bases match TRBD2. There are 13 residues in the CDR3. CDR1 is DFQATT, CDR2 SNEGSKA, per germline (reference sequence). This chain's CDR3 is CGASGRNRDEQFF. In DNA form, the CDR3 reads TGCGGTGCTAGCGGGAGGAATAGGGATGAGCAGTTCTTC.

The CDR3 loop is CASSSVVGGSFYEQYF. The CDR3 DNA follows: TGTGCCAGCAGTTCTGTAGTAGGCGGGAGTTTCTACGAGCAGTACTTC. The chain links TRBV28 to TRBJ2-7; 7 positions agree with TRBD2. The germline V gene encodes CDR1 MDHEN and CDR2 SYDVKM. The CDR3 totals 16 residues. Trimming took 4 bases from V and 3 from J; bases not matched to a gene: 12.

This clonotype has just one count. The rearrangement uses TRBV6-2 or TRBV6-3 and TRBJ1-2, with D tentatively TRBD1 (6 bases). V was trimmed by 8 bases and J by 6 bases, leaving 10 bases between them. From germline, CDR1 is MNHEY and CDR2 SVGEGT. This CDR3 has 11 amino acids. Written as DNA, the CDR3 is TGTGCCAGCTGGGGGGCTCATGGCTACACCTTC. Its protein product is CASWGAHGYTF.

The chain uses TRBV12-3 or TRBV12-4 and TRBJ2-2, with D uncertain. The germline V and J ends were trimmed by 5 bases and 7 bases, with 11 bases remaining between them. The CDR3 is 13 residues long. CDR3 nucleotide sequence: TGTGCCAGCAGTCAGGCGTTGGGCGGGGAGCTGTTTTTT. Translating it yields CASSQALGGELFF.

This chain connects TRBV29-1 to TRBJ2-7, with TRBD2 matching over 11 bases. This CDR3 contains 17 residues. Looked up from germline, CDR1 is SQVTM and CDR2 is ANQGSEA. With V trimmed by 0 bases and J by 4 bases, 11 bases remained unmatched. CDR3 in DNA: TGCAGCGTTGAAGAGCATTTACTAGCGGGAGATGAATACGAGCAGTACTTC. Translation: CSVEEHLLAGDEYEQYF.

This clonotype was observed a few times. This CDR3 is CASSPNLGNTGELFF. The CDR3 DNA follows: TGTGCCAGCTCACCCAACTTGGGGAACACCGGGGAGCTGTTTTTT. The chain has TRBV18 and TRBJ2-2, with D unclear. V was pared by 3 bases and J by 1 base, with 9 bases between. The CDR3 has 15 residues. Germline CDR1 reads KGHSH; CDR2 reads LQKENI.